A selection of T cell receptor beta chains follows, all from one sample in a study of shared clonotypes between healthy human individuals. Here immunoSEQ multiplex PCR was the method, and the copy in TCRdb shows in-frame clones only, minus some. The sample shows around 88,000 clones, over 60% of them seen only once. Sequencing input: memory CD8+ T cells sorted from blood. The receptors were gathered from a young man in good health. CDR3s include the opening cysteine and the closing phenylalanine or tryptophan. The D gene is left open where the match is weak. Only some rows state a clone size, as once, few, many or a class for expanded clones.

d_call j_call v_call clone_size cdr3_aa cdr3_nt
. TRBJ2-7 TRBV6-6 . CASRAGTRPYEQYF TGTGCCAGCAGGGCCGGGACACGACCCTACGAGCAGTACTTC
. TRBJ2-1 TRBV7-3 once CASSPSARVEQFF TGTGCCAGCAGCCCCTCGGCGCGCGTAGAGCAGTTCTTC
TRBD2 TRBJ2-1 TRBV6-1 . CASRSGTSLRNEQFF TGTGCCAGCAGGTCCGGGACTAGTCTAAGAAATGAGCAGTTCTTC
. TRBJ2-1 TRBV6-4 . CASSGGPSSNEQFF TGTGCCAGCAGTGGTGGACCTTCCTCCAATGAGCAGTTCTTC
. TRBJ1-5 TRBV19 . CASSIVRDLSNQPQHF TGTGCCAGTAGTATCGTGAGGGACCTTAGCAATCAGCCCCAGCATTTT
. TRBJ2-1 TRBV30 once CAWSNAGDEQFF TGTGCCTGGAGTAACGCGGGTGATGAGCAGTTCTTC
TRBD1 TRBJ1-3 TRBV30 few CAWSRTGVSGNTIYF TGTGCCTGGAGTAGGACAGGAGTCTCTGGAAACACCATATATTTT
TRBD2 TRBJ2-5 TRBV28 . CASSYLGTSGHQETQYF TGTGCCAGCAGTTATCTCGGGACTAGCGGGCATCAAGAGACCCAGTACTTC
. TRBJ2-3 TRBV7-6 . CASSPRGDTQYF TGTGCCAGCAGCCCCCGTGGGGATACGCAGTATTTT
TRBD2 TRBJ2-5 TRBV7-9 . CASSPREGGVEETQYF TGTGCCAGCAGCCCCAGGGAGGGAGGGGTCGAAGAGACCCAGTACTTC
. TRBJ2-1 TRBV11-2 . CASSRTVESPQFF TGTGCCAGCAGCCGTACCGTGGAGTCGCCGCAGTTCTTC
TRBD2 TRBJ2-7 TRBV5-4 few CASSLPPGLGSEQYF TGTGCCAGCAGCTTGCCTCCGGGACTAGGATCCGAGCAGTACTTC
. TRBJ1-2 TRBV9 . CASSAGGSRLGYTF TGTGCCAGCAGCGCTGGGGGCAGCCGCCTTGGCTACACCTTC
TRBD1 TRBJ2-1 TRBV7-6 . CASSLRQGAWESSNEQFF TGTGCCAGCAGCTTACGGCAGGGGGCCTGGGAGAGTTCCAATGAGCAGTTCTTC
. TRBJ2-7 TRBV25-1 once CASSDYLRSEGSYEQYF TGTGCCAGCAGTGACTACCTTAGGTCAGAGGGCTCCTACGAGCAGTACTTC
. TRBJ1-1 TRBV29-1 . CSVGLGVGLTEAFF TGCAGCGTTGGCCTTGGGGTAGGGCTGACTGAAGCTTTCTTT
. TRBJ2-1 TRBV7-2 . CASSLGIGPWQFF TGTGCCAGCAGCTTAGGTATCGGCCCCTGGCAGTTCTTC
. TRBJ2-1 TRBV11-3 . CASSPLGGSGDEQFF TGTGCCAGCAGCCCACTCGGCGGGTCGGGCGATGAGCAGTTCTTC
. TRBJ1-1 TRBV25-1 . CASSEVGGGEAFF TGTGCCAGCAGTGAAGTCGGGGGAGGGGAAGCTTTCTTT
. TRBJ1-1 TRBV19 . CASSSRPGLNTEAFF TGTGCCAGTAGTTCACGACCGGGACTTAACACTGAAGCTTTCTTT
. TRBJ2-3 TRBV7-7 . CASSYHRGDTQYF TGTGCCAGCAGCTACCACCGTGGGGATACGCAGTATTTT
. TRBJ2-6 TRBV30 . CAWRSTANVLTF TGTGCCTGGAGGTCTACGGCCAACGTCCTGACTTTC
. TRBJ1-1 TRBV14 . CASSQELNMNTEAFF TGTGCCAGCAGCCAAGAACTCAACATGAACACTGAAGCTTTCTTT
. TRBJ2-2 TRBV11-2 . CASSPLNTGELFF TGTGCCAGCAGCCCCCTAAACACCGGGGAGCTGTTTTTT
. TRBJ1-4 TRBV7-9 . CASSTYPRGVTPTNEKLFF TGTGCCAGCAGCACGTATCCTCGGGGCGTCACTCCAACTAATGAAAAACTGTTTTTT
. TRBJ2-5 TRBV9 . CASSGGDSQETQYF TGTGCCAGCAGCGGGGGGGACTCCCAAGAGACCCAGTACTTC
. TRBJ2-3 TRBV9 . CASSATGGGTDTQYF TGTGCCAGCAGCGCCACAGGCGGGGGCACAGATACGCAGTATTTT
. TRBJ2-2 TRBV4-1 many CASSQAGGFTGELFF TGCGCCAGCAGCCAAGCAGGCGGATTTACCGGGGAGCTGTTTTTT
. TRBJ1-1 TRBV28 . CASSFRLEAFF TGTGCCAGCAGTTTCCGGCTTGAAGCTTTCTTT